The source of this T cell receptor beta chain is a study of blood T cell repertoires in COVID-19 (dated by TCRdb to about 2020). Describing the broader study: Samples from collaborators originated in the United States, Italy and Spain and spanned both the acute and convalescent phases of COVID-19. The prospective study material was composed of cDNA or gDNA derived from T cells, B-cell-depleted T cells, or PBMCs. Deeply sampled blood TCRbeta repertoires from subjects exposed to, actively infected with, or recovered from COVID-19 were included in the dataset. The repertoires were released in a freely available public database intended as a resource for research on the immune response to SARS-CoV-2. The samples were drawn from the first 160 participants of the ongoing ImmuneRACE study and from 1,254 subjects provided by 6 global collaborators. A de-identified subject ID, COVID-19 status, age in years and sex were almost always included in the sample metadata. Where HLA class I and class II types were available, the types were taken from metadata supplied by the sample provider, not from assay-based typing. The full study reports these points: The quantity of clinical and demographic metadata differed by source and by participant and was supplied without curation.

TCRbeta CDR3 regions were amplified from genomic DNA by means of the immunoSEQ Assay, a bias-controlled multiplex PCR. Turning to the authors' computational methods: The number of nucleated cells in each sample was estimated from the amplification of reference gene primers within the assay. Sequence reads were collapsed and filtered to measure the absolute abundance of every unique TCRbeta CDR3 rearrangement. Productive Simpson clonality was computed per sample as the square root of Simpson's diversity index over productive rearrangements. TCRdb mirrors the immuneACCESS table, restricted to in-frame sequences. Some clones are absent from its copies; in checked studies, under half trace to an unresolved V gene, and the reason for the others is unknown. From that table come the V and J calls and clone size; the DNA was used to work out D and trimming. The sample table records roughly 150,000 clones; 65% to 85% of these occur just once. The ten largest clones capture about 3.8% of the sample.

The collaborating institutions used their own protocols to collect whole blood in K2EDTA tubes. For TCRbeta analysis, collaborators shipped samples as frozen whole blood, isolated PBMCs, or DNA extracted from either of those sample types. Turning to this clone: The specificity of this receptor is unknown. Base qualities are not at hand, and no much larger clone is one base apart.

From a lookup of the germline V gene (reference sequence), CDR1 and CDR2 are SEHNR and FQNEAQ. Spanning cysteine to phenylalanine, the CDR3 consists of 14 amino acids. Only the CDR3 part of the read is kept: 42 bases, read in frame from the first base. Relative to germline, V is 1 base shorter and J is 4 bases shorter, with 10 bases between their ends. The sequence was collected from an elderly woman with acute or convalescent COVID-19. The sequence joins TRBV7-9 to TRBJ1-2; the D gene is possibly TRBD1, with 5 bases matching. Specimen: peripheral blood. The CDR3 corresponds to CASSLDRKGYGYTF. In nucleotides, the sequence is TGTGCCAGCAGCTTAGACAGGAAAGGCTATGGCTACACCTTC.